These 26 T cell receptor beta chains were sequenced from one sample in a study of control samples from healthy donors and cancer patients. Measured with immunoSEQ multiplex PCR; TCRdb has only the in-frame clones, and not every one. The table lists about 130,000 clones, 75% to 95% of them singletons. Sequencing used blood. These receptor sequences come from a man aged 18 to 29 in good health.

The V gene is TRBV7-3, the J gene TRBJ2-3, with TRBD2 matching 8 bases. Germline trimming cut 2 bases from V and 6 bases from J; bases unmatched to any gene: 4. This CDR3 comprises 14 residues. Germline V gene lookup returns CDR1 SGHTA and CDR2 FQGTGA. CDR3 residues: CASSLASGGDTQYF. CDR3 DNA sequence: TGTGCCAGCAGCTTAGCCAGCGGGGGTGATACGCAGTATTTT.

This chain uses TRBV25-1 with TRBJ2-7, with 8 bases identical to TRBD1. The junction had 17 bases not matched to a gene; V was cut back by 9 bases and J by 7 bases. The CDR3 is 15 residues long. Germline V gives CDR1 MGHDK, CDR2 SYGVNS. CDR3: CARPMKAGGYREQYV. The DNA of the CDR3 is TGTGCCAGACCAATGAAGGCAGGGGGCTATCGGGAGCAGTACGTC.

CDR3 sequence reads: CASTTGQQETQYF. Here the CDR3 DNA reads TGTGCCAGCACCACCGGACAGCAAGAGACCCAGTACTTC. This chain links TRBV12-3 or TRBV12-4 with TRBJ2-5; maybe TRBD1 (6 bases). This CDR3 contains 13 residues. Trimming left V 7 bases short and J 2 bases short, with 11 bases between.

This sequence joins TRBV12-3 or TRBV12-4 and TRBJ1-1; no clear D. This CDR3 is built from 13 residues. Trimming removed 3 bases at V and 1 base at J, with 6 bases between. The CDR3 DNA follows: TGTGCCAGCAGTTTTAACAGGAACACTGAAGCTTTCTTT. It yields the protein CASSFNRNTEAFF.

The chain recombines TRBV5-6 with TRBJ2-3; no definite D call. Germline V lookup: CDR1 SGHDT, CDR2 YYEEEE. The CDR3 consists of 15 residues. Trimming cost V 0 bases and J 1 base, with 9 bases left between them. Here the CDR3 reads CASSLGISGTDTQYF. In DNA, the CDR3 is TGTGCCAGCAGCTTGGGAATATCCGGCACAGATACGCAGTATTTT.

The V call is TRBV13, the J call TRBJ2-3, with 7 bases that match TRBD1. This CDR3 spans 12 amino acids. Germline V gene data show CDR1 as PRHDT and CDR2 as FYEKMQ (reference sequence). The V and J ends lost 7 bases and 10 bases, in that order; junction bases with no gene match: 8. CDR3: CASTRPGQPQYF. In nucleotides, the CDR3 is TGTGCCAGCACCAGACCGGGACAGCCGCAGTATTTT.

The chain couples TRBV11-2 to TRBJ1-1; 8 bases match TRBD1. The CDR3 runs 15 residues. Germline lookup yields CDR1 SGHAT and CDR2 FQNNGV. J was trimmed by 6 bases and V by 2 bases; bases with no gene match: 8. Here the CDR3 reads CASSLKGQGRAEAFF. The CDR3, as DNA: TGTGCCAGCAGCTTAAAAGGACAGGGAAGGGCTGAAGCTTTCTTT.

In DNA form, the CDR3 reads TGTGCCAGCAGTGATGACAGCTACGAGCAGTACTTC. Translated, it gives CASSDDSYEQYF. The rearrangement joins TRBV2 to TRBJ2-7; D may be TRBD1 (5 bases). This CDR3 contains 12 residues. Trimming shortened V by 3 bases and J by 3 bases, and 6 bases separated the two germline ends. Germline lookup yields CDR1 SNHLY and CDR2 FYNNEI.

The rearrangement uses TRBV5-4 and TRBJ1-2; TRBD1 matches at 10 bases. V lost 3 bases, J lost 4 bases, and 6 bases stayed unmatched. The CDR3 consists of 15 residues. Germline V gives CDR1 SGHNT, CDR2 YYREEE (reference sequence). CDR3 bases: TGTGCCAGCAGCTACGACAGGGGGCTTAGCTATGGCTACACCTTC. Its translation: CASSYDRGLSYGYTF.

The rearrangement uses TRBV19 and TRBJ2-4; D may match TRBD1 or TRBD2 (5 bases each). CDR3 size: 14 residues. V was cut by 5 bases and J by 9 bases, with 17 bases left in between. Germline V lookup: CDR1 LNHDA, CDR2 SQIVND (reference sequence). CDR3 sequence (DNA): TGTGCCAGTAGTCTCCGGGGCTCCCCGGTCATTCAGTACTTC. Residues: CASSLRGSPVIQYF. The whole variable domain, remainder taken from reference TRBV19 and TRBJ2-4, is DGGITQSPKYLFRKEGQNVTLSCEQNLNHDAMYWYRQDPGQGLRLIYYSQIVNDFQKGDIAEGYSVSREKKESFPLTVTSAQKNPTAFYLCASSLRGSPVIQYFGAGTRLSVL.

In the case of this clone: At the DNA level, this CDR3 is encoded by other sequences in the same sample as well. This chain links TRBV11-3 with TRBJ2-1; D remains ambiguous. The CDR3 loop spans 14 amino acids. Germline V CDR1 and CDR2: SGHNT, YENEEA. V lost 1 base and J 3 bases, leaving 7 bases between the germline ends. The CDR3 here is CASSLAGSYNEQFF. CDR3 nucleotide sequence: TGTGCCAGCAGCTTAGCGGGTAGCTACAATGAGCAGTTCTTC.

The CDR3 spells CASSPLLSGNEKLFF. CDR3 coding DNA: TGTGCCAGCAGCCCCCTTTTATCGGGTAATGAAAAACTGTTTTTT. This chain joins TRBV6-6 and TRBJ1-4; the D is unclear. The V and J ends lost 6 bases and 4 bases respectively, with 15 bases between them. There are 15 residues in the CDR3. Germline CDR1 and CDR2: MNHNY and SVGAGI (reference sequence).

CDR3 bases: TGCAGCGTGCCGGGACAACGCACAGATACGCAGTATTTT. It specifies CSVPGQRTDTQYF. The genes are TRBV29-1 and TRBJ2-3, with a weak D call TRBD1 (6 bases). The CDR3 is made up of 13 amino acids. Trimming took off 6 bases at V and 1 base at J, with 11 bases between the two ends. Germline V gene sequence: CDR1 SQVTM, CDR2 ANQGSEA.

CDR3 amino acids: CASSINTRGMVSPLHF. DNA of the CDR3: TGTGCCAGTAGTATAAATACCAGGGGGATGGTTTCACCCCTCCACTTT. This chain connects TRBV19 to TRBJ1-6, with 7 bases aligning to TRBD1. The CDR3 runs 16 residues. The V and J ends lost 2 bases and 9 bases, in that order; junction bases with no gene match: 10. Per the germline V gene, CDR1 is LNHDA and CDR2 is SQIVND (reference sequence).

This clone occurred a few times. The chain joins TRBV4-3 to TRBJ2-3, with 11 nucleotides matching TRBD2. CDR1 and CDR2 (germline): LGHNA, YSLEER. The CDR3 consists of 16 residues. The V and J ends lost 1 base and 0 bases, in that order; junction bases with no gene match: 0. The CDR3 is CASSQGTSGSTDTQYF. The DNA for the CDR3 is TGCGCCAGCAGCCAAGGGACTAGCGGGAGCACAGATACGCAGTATTTT.

The chain is built from TRBV19 and TRBJ1-4, with 8 bases aligning to TRBD1. The length of the CDR3 is 15 residues. Trimming at V came to 1 base and at J to 8 bases, leaving 6 bases not matched to a gene. Germline V lookup: CDR1 LNHDA, CDR2 SQIVND (reference sequence). The CDR3 nucleotides read TGTGCCAGTAGTATAGCGGACAGGGAGAAGGAAAAACTGTTTTTT. Translating gives CASSIADREKEKLFF.

This sequence joins TRBV6-5 and TRBJ1-1; no clear D gene. The CDR3 is made up of 15 amino acids. Germline CDR1 is MNHEY and CDR2 is SVGAGI. V dropped 6 bases and J dropped 0 bases, with 14 bases sitting between them. CDR3 sequence reads: CASSLRKFMNTEAFF. CDR3 sequence (DNA): TGTGCCAGCAGCTTACGAAAATTCATGAACACTGAAGCTTTCTTT.

The chain employs TRBV6-6 and TRBJ1-1; the D is unclear. The CDR3 extends over 12 amino acids. Trimming removed 7 bases at V and 1 base at J, with 7 bases between. Germline V gene lookup returns CDR1 MNHNY and CDR2 SVGAGI (reference sequence). CDR3: CASTYGNTEAFF. CDR3 bases: TGTGCCAGCACCTACGGGAACACTGAAGCTTTCTTT.

This chain uses TRBV4-1 with TRBJ2-2, with a possible D match to TRBD2 (5 bases). With 1 base removed from V and 1 base from J, the gap between germline ends came to 13 bases. Germline loops: CDR1 MGHRA, CDR2 YSYEKL. The CDR3 has 17 residues. CDR3 DNA sequence: TGCGCCAGCAGCCAAGTGATCGGAGGAGTGAACACCGGGGAGCTGTTTTTT. It is translated as CASSQVIGGVNTGELFF.

This clone was found once. The chain uses TRBV5-1 and TRBJ1-5; 8 nucleotides agree with TRBD1. This CDR3 is 15 amino acids long. Trimming removed 4 bases from V and 7 bases from J; junction bases left unmatched: 10. CDR1 is SGHRS, CDR2 YFSETQ, per germline. CDR3 nucleotides: TGCGCCAGCAGCCAGACAGGGGAGCCGGAGCAGCCCCAGCATTTT. This encodes CASSQTGEPEQPQHF.

This chain links TRBV2 with TRBJ1-5; D possibly corresponds to TRBD1 (5 bases). The CDR3 contains 14 residues. Germline V gives CDR1 SNHLY, CDR2 FYNNEI. V lost 7 bases, J lost 2 bases, and 12 bases lay in between. Written as DNA, the CDR3 is TGTGCCAGCAATATCAGGGACGGCAATCAGCCCCAGCATTTT. This sequence encodes CASNIRDGNQPQHF. Full variable domain (outside the CDR3, taken from reference TRBV2 and TRBJ1-5): EPEVTQTPSHQVTQMGQEVILRCVPISNHLYFYWYRQILGQKVEFLVSFYNNEISEKSEIFDDQFSVERPDGSNFTLKIRSTKLEDSAMYFCASNIRDGNQPQHFGDGTRLSIL.

The rearrangement joins TRBV7-2 to TRBJ2-2; D is unclear. The V end lost 3 bases, the J end lost 1 base, and 9 bases lay between the germline ends. This CDR3 has 15 residues. Germline CDR1 SGHTA, CDR2 FQGNSA. The CDR3 region is CASSLGSRNTGELFF. The DNA for the CDR3 is TGTGCCAGCAGCTTGGGTAGCAGGAACACCGGGGAGCTGTTTTTT.

The chain is built from TRBV18 and TRBJ2-7; D not resolved. V lost 2 bases to trimming and J lost 6 bases, with 17 bases between them. The CDR3 runs to 15 residues. Germline-derived CDR1 and CDR2 are KGHSH and LQKENI. CDR3: CASSPDPVLRLEQYF. The CDR3 DNA is TGTGCCAGCTCACCAGACCCCGTTTTGAGGCTCGAGCAGTACTTC.

The gene calls are TRBV19 and TRBJ2-1; 8 bases line up with TRBD1. The CDR3 contains 16 residues. V shed 3 bases and J 2 bases; nucleotides not matched to a gene: 6. The germline gives CDR1 LNHDA, CDR2 SQIVND (reference sequence). CDR3 in DNA: TGTGCCAGTAGTATCTCCGCGGACAGGGCCTACAATGAGCAGTTCTTC. This encodes CASSISADRAYNEQFF.

The chain links TRBV9 to TRBJ2-3; 10 bases line up with TRBD2. Germline assignment: CDR1 SGDLS and CDR2 YYNGEE. The J segment lost 5 bases and the V segment lost 0 bases, leaving 6 bases of the junction unmatched. CDR3 length: 16 amino acids. The CDR3 protein is CASSVDLAGDIDTQYF. The CDR3 region has the DNA TGTGCCAGCAGCGTAGATCTAGCGGGAGATATAGATACGCAGTATTTT. Complete variable domain (other parts from reference TRBV9 and TRBJ2-3): DSGVTQTPKHLITATGQRVTLRCSPRSGDLSVYWYQQSLDQGLQFLIQYYNGEERAKGNILERFSAQQFPDLHSELNLSSLELGDSALYFCASSVDLAGDIDTQYFGPGTRLTVL.

J is TRBJ1-6 and V is TRBV6-1, with D uncertain. The germline V gene has CDR1 MNHNS and CDR2 SASEGT. The CDR3 is 16 amino acids. The V gene lost 2 bases and the J gene lost 0 bases, with 8 bases spanning the gap. The CDR3 DNA reads TGTGCCAGCAGTGAATCCATCCCCTCCTATAATTCACCCCTCCACTTT. As protein: CASSESIPSYNSPLHF.